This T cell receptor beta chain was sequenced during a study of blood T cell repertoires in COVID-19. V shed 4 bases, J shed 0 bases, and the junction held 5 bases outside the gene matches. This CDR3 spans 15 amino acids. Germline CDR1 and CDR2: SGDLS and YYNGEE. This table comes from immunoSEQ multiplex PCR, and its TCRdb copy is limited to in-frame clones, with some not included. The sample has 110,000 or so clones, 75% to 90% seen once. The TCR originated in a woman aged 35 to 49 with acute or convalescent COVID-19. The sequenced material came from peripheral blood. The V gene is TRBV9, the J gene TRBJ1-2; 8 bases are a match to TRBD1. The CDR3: CASSPRTGPNYGYTF. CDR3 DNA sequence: TGTGCCAGCAGCCCCCGGACAGGGCCTAACTATGGCTACACCTTC.